These 27 T cell receptor beta chains originate from one sample sequenced in a study of shared clonotypes between healthy human individuals. This table comes from immunoSEQ multiplex PCR, and its TCRdb copy is limited to in-frame clones, with some not included. The repertoire holds more than 2,000,000 clones, roughly 92% seen once, with around 0.14% in the top ten. Input material: naive CD4+ T cells sorted from blood. Regarding subset: CD45RA+ positively selected. These receptors all come from a young man in good health.

The chain recombines TRBV30 with TRBJ2-2, with D possibly being TRBD1 (5 bases). The germline gives CDR1 GTSNPN, CDR2 SVGIG (reference sequence). V lost 4 bases to trimming and J lost 4 bases, with 16 bases between them. The CDR3 loop spans 15 amino acids. The CDR3 sequence: CAWNDQGRGTGELFF. CDR3 DNA sequence: TGTGCCTGGAATGACCAGGGTAGAGGCACCGGGGAGCTGTTTTTT.

The chain links TRBV9 to TRBJ2-3, with TRBD1 as a possible D gene (6 bases). Germline V CDR1 and CDR2: SGDLS, YYNGEE. The CDR3 length is 15 residues. Trimming left V 4 bases short and J 0 bases short, with 12 bases between. CDR3 amino acids: CASSPVGASTDTQYF. In nucleotides, the CDR3 is TGTGCCAGCAGCCCGGTGGGGGCTAGCACAGATACGCAGTATTTT.

This clone was observed a single time. The CDR3 DNA reads TGTGCCAGCTCACCACCACCTTGGGCTGAGTGGGCCACAGATACGCAGTATTTT. Translation: CASSPPPWAEWATDTQYF. This chain connects TRBV18 to TRBJ2-3; D unresolved. This CDR3 is built from 18 residues. Trimming took 0 bases from V and 2 from J, leaving 18 bases between them. Germline CDR1 reads KGHSH; CDR2 reads LQKENI. The full variable domain, completed using reference TRBV18 and TRBJ2-3, is NAGVMQNPRHLVRRRGQEARLRCSPMKGHSHVYWYRQLPEEGLKFMVYLQKENIIDESGMPKERFSAEFPKEGPSILRIQQVVRGDSAAYFCASSPPPWAEWATDTQYFGPGTRLTVL.

The V and J genes are TRBV28 and TRBJ2-5; 11 nucleotides agree with TRBD1. Germline V gene data show CDR1 as MDHEN and CDR2 as SYDVKM. Losses at the gene ends were 5 bases for V and 4 bases for J; bases not matched to a gene: 9. There are 16 residues in the CDR3. The CDR3 loop is CASSPSLGTGGETQYF. The CDR3 DNA is TGTGCCAGCAGTCCGTCCCTCGGGACAGGGGGAGAGACCCAGTACTTC.

A single count supports this clone. The chain recombines TRBV6-5 with TRBJ2-1; no clear D. Deletions cut 5 bases from V and 5 bases from J, with 10 bases between. Germline V gives CDR1 MNHEY, CDR2 SVGAGI. The CDR3 loop spans 13 amino acids. CDR3 sequence reads: CASSRNRDNEQFF. The CDR3 DNA follows: TGTGCCAGCAGTCGCAACCGGGACAATGAGCAGTTCTTC.

This sequence joins TRBV7-2 and TRBJ1-2; 8 nucleotides align to TRBD1. The V and J ends lost 5 bases and 5 bases, in that order; junction bases with no gene match: 10. The CDR3 length is 15 residues. Germline CDR1 and CDR2: SGHTA and FQGNSA. This chain's CDR3 is CASSPQTGDGYGYTF. CDR3 in DNA: TGTGCCAGCAGCCCCCAGACAGGGGATGGATATGGCTACACCTTC. Together with reference TRBV7-2 and TRBJ1-2, the CDR3 gives the full variable domain: GAGVSQSPSNKVTEKGKDVELRCDPISGHTALYWYRQSLGQGLEFLIYFQGNSAPDKSGLPSDRFSAERTGGSVSTLTIQRTQQEDSAVYLCASSPQTGDGYGYTFGSGTRLTVV.

The rearrangement links TRBV6-6 to TRBJ2-1; D is ambiguous. The germline V gene encodes CDR1 MNHNY and CDR2 SVGAGI (reference sequence). The CDR3 sequence is 11 residues long. Trimming left V 5 bases short and J 10 bases short, with 9 bases between. DNA of the CDR3: TGTGCCAGCAGTCCCATGAGGGAGCAGTTCTTC. This gives the protein CASSPMREQFF.

The rearrangement uses TRBV19 and TRBJ2-6, with D unresolved. Trimming took 5 bases from V and 2 from J, leaving 7 bases between them. This CDR3 has 14 amino acids. The V gene's germline CDR1 is LNHDA and CDR2 SQIVND (reference sequence). CDR3 sequence reads: CASSGRAGANVLTF. The CDR3 DNA reads as TGTGCCAGTAGTGGTCGGGCTGGGGCCAACGTCCTGACTTTC.

As concerns this clone: The sample holds other DNA sequences that translate to the same CDR3. Written as DNA, the CDR3 is TGTGCCTGGAGTGTTGAAGAGACCCAGTACTTC. Its protein is CAWSVEETQYF. The chain has TRBV30 and TRBJ2-5; no firm D call. This CDR3 has 11 residues. The V gene's germline CDR1 is GTSNPN and CDR2 SVGIG (reference sequence). Trimming removed 0 bases from V and 3 bases from J, with 2 bases in between. Looking up the rest from reference TRBV30 and TRBJ2-5 gives the full variable domain: SQTIHQWPATLVQPVGSPLSLECTVEGTSNPNLYWYRQAAGRGLQLLFYSVGIGQISSEVPQNLSASRPQDRQFILSSKKLLLSDSGFYLCAWSVEETQYFGPGTRLLVL.

CDR3 sequence: CASSVGRANSPLHF. DNA for the CDR3: TGCGCCAGCAGTGTAGGCAGGGCAAATTCACCCCTCCACTTT. V is TRBV10-2 and J is TRBJ1-6; perhaps TRBD1 as D (5 bases). Trimming left V 4 bases short and J 7 bases short, with 11 bases between. CDR3 length equals 14 residues. Germline CDR1 is WSHSY and CDR2 is SAAADI.

The chain recombines TRBV10-3 with TRBJ2-3; D remains unclear. Per the germline V gene, CDR1 is ENHRY and CDR2 is SYGVKD. Trimming removed 0 bases from V and 3 bases from J, with 4 bases in between. There are 13 residues in the CDR3. In DNA form, the CDR3 reads TGTGCCATCAGTGAGTCTGCGACAGATACGCAGTATTTT. As protein: CAISESATDTQYF.

This sequence joins TRBV6-1 and TRBJ1-3, with D tentatively TRBD1 (5 bases). V shed 3 bases and J shed 4 bases, with 10 bases lying between them. The CDR3 covers 14 residues. CDR1 is MNHNS and CDR2 is SASEGT in the germline V gene. The CDR3, as DNA: TGTGCCAGCAGTGAGAGAGGGGAGGGAAACACCATATATTTT. The encoded protein is CASSERGEGNTIYF.

The rearrangement uses TRBV7-2 and TRBJ1-5; D uncertain. V gave up 4 bases and J gave up 7 bases, with 11 bases separating them. The germline gives CDR1 SGHTA, CDR2 FQGNSA. CDR3 length: 13 amino acids. The CDR3 nucleotides read TGTGCCAGCAGCTCGAGGGATGGGCAGCCCCAGCATTTT. The encoded protein is CASSSRDGQPQHF.

The V call is TRBV29-1, the J call TRBJ2-5; D perhaps matches TRBD1 (5 bases). Per the germline V gene, CDR1 is SQVTM and CDR2 is ANQGSEA. V was trimmed by 6 bases and J by 1 base, leaving 9 bases between them. This CDR3 is 12 amino acids long. The CDR3 nucleotides are TGCAGCGTCGACAGCCTCCAAGAGACCCAGTACTTC. This sequence encodes CSVDSLQETQYF.

A remark on this clone: Its ends do not fully match the called genes, so a read error is possible. This rearrangement joins TRBV7-7 to TRBJ2-2; D may match TRBD1 or TRBD2 (6 bases each). The CDR3 extends over 14 amino acids. Germline values: CDR1 SSHAT, CDR2 FNYEAQ (reference sequence). CDR3 amino acids: CASSLGGPTGELFF. The DNA of the CDR3 is TGTGCTAGCAGCCTCGGGGGCCCCACCGGGGAGCTGTTTTTT.

The chain recombines TRBV27 with TRBJ1-6; 7 positions match TRBD1. V was pared by 8 bases and J by 1 base, with 14 bases of the junction left unmatched. Germline values: CDR1 MNHEY, CDR2 SMNVEV (reference sequence). CDR3 length: 18 amino acids. This chain's CDR3 is CASRKGAGQGSYNSPLHF. As DNA, the CDR3 is TGTGCCAGCCGAAAGGGGGCAGGGCAGGGGTCCTATAATTCACCCCTCCACTTT.

This clone has a single count. The genes are TRBV10-3 and TRBJ2-2; 7 nucleotides agree with TRBD1. Germline CDR1 ENHRY, CDR2 SYGVKD. With 5 bases clipped from V and 2 bases from J, the junction kept 2 bases outside the gene matches. The CDR3 sequence is 14 residues long. CDR3 DNA sequence: TGTGCCATCAGTAGGGACAGTAACACCGGGGAGCTGTTTTTT. Its protein is CAISRDSNTGELFF.

This chain uses TRBV6-1 with TRBJ1-3; the D is unclear. From germline, CDR1 is MNHNS and CDR2 SASEGT. Trimming removed 7 bases at V and 3 bases at J, with 7 bases between. The CDR3 loop spans 12 amino acids. CDR3 nucleotide sequence: TGTGCCAGCACCGGGTTTGGAAACACCATATATTTT. Its protein is CASTGFGNTIYF.

This sequence joins TRBV6-5 and TRBJ1-6; TRBD1 matches 7 bases. Germline CDR1 is MNHEY and CDR2 is SVGAGI. The CDR3 length is 15 residues. V gave up 6 bases and J gave up 6 bases; unmatched junction bases: 8. The CDR3: CASRDREESNSPLHF. CDR3 bases: TGTGCCAGCAGAGACAGGGAAGAGAGTAATTCACCCCTCCACTTT.

The chain links TRBV6-1 to TRBJ1-2; D is undetermined. Per germline, CDR1 MNHNS and CDR2 SASEGT. This CDR3 comprises 15 residues. Trimming removed 1 base from V and 4 bases from J, with 13 bases in between. In nucleotides, the CDR3 is TGTGCCAGCAGTGAAGAGCCTCGGGGAGGCTATGGCTACACCTTC. It translates to CASSEEPRGGYGYTF.

CDR3 sequence: CASSHVGVEETQYF. CDR3 DNA: TGTGCCAGCAGTCACGTTGGGGTTGAGGAGACCCAGTACTTC. V gene TRBV2 combines with J gene TRBJ2-5; unclear D gene. V was clipped by 5 bases and J by 5 bases, with 15 bases between them. The V gene's germline CDR1 is SNHLY and CDR2 FYNNEI. CDR3 length equals 14 residues.

This clone was seen a single time. The chain uses TRBV6-5 and TRBJ2-7; D unclear. The germline CDR1 and CDR2 sequences are MNHEY and SVGAGI. The CDR3 length is 14 residues. The V end lost 5 bases, the J end lost 0 bases, and 11 bases lay between the germline ends. The CDR3 here is CASSPSSFSYEQYF. Here the CDR3 DNA reads TGTGCCAGCAGTCCCTCAAGTTTCTCCTACGAGCAGTACTTC.

CDR3 bases: TGCGCCAGCAGCTTCTTCGGAAGGAACACAGATACGCAGTATTTT. This gives the protein CASSFFGRNTDTQYF. The V call is TRBV5-1, the J call TRBJ2-3; the D is unclear. The CDR3 totals 15 residues. V lost 2 bases to trimming and J lost 2 bases, with 12 bases between them. Per the germline V gene, CDR1 is SGHRS and CDR2 is YFSETQ.

The chain links TRBV15 to TRBJ2-5; 11 bases align to TRBD2. Germline-derived CDR1 and CDR2 are LNHNV and YYDKDF (reference sequence). This CDR3 contains 15 residues. The trim removed 4 bases at V and 5 bases at J, leaving 6 bases unmatched. For the CDR3, the DNA is TGTGCCACCAGCACTCGACTAGCGGGAAGGGAGACCCAGTACTTC. Translated: CATSTRLAGRETQYF. Full variable domain (remainder filled in from reference TRBV15 and TRBJ2-5): DAMVIQNPRYQVTQFGKPVTLSCSQTLNHNVMYWYQQKSSQAPKLLFHYYDKDFNNEADTPDNFQSRRPNTSFCFLDIRSPGLGDTAMYLCATSTRLAGRETQYFGPGTRLLVL.

The gene calls are TRBV5-6 and TRBJ2-4, with D perhaps given as TRBD1 or TRBD2 (7 bases each). Germline assignment: CDR1 SGHDT and CDR2 YYEEEE. CDR3 size: 16 residues. V gave up 3 bases and J gave up 0 bases, with 13 bases separating them. The CDR3 DNA reads TGTGCCAGCAGCTGGGGGGGACAGCTAGCCAAAAACATTCAGTACTTC. Translation gives CASSWGGQLAKNIQYF.

This chain connects TRBV2 to TRBJ2-1, with 10 bases aligning to TRBD2. The J segment lost 1 base and the V segment lost 3 bases, leaving 6 bases of the junction unmatched. Germline assignment: CDR1 SNHLY and CDR2 FYNNEI. This CDR3 comprises 17 residues. The CDR3 DNA sequence: TGTGCCAGCAGTGATAAGGCTAGCGGGAGATCCTACAATGAGCAGTTCTTC. The encoded protein is CASSDKASGRSYNEQFF.

J is TRBJ2-3 and V is TRBV25-1, with 10 bases fitting TRBD2. The CDR3 extends over 14 amino acids. CDR1 MGHDK and CDR2 SYGVNS come from the germline V gene. After removal of 3 bases from V and 11 bases from J, the junction contained 8 bases not matched to a gene. CDR3 residues: CASSDRTSGDLQYF. For the CDR3, the DNA is TGTGCCAGCAGTGATCGGACTAGCGGTGATTTGCAGTATTTT.